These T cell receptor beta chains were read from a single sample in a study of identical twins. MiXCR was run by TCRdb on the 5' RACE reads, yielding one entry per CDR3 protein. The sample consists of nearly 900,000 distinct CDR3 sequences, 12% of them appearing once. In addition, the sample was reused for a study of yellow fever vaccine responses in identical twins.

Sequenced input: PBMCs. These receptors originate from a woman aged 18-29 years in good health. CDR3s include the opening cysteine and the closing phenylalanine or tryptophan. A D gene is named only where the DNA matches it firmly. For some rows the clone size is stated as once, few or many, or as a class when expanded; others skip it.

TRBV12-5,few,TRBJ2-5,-,CASGLRFGGEYGETQYF,TGTGCTAGTGGTTTAAGGTTCGGCGGGGAGTATGGGGAGACCCAGTACTTC
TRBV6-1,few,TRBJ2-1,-,CASKIGAGRANEQFF,TGTGCCAGCAAGATAGGGGCAGGGCGCGCTAATGAGCAGTTCTTC
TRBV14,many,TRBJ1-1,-,CASSQGRRNTEAFF,TGTGCCAGCAGCCAAGGGCGCAGGAACACTGAAGCTTTCTTT
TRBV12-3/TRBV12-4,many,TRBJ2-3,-,CASSPKKTSTDTQYF,TGTGCCAGCAGTCCCAAGAAGACTAGCACAGATACGCAGTATTTT
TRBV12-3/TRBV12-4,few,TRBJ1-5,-,CASKAGYNQPQHF,TGTGCCAGCAAGGCCGGGTACAATCAGCCCCAGCATTTT
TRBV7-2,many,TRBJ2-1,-,CASTRDSSYNEQFF,TGTGCCAGCACTCGGGACTCTTCCTACAATGAGCAGTTCTTC
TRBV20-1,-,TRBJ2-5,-,CSANRAPSGTQYF,TGCAGTGCTAACCGGGCCCCAAGCGGGACCCAGTACTTC
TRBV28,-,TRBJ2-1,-,CASSSLPLDPYNEQFF,TGTGCCAGCAGTTCTCTCCCACTAGACCCTTACAATGAGCAGTTCTTC
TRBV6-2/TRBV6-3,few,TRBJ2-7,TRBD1,CASSYGGTGHREQYF,TGTGCCAGCAGTTACGGGGGGACAGGGCACCGCGAGCAGTACTTC
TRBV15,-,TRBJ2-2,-,CATSTATNTGELFF,TGTGCCACCAGCACGGCTACGAACACCGGGGAGCTGTTTTTT
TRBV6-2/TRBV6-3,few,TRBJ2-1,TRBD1,CASTPGGTGRDNEQFF,TGTGCCAGCACCCCCGGAGGGACAGGGCGCGACAATGAGCAGTTCTTC
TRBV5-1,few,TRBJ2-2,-,CASSLVGSANTGELFF,TGCGCCAGCAGCTTGGTAGGCTCGGCAAACACCGGGGAGCTGTTTTTT
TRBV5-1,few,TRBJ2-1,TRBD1,CASRFDRGPYNEQFF,TGCGCCAGCAGGTTCGACAGGGGACCTTACAATGAGCAGTTCTTC
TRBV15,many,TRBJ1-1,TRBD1,CATKQDRARGDTEAFF,TGTGCCACAAAACAGGACAGGGCAAGGGGGGACACTGAAGCTTTCTTT
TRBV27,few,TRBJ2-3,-,CASSLTSRPQYF,TGTGCCAGCAGTTTAACTAGCAGGCCGCAGTATTTT
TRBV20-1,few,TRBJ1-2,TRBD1,CSARDGQGLRGYTF,TGCAGTGCTAGAGACGGACAGGGGTTGAGGGGCTACACCTTC
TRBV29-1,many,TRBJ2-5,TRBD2,CSVRTSGKETQYF,TGCAGCGTACGGACTAGCGGAAAAGAGACCCAGTACTTC
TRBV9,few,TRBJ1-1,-,CASSVSGTDNTEAFF,TGTGCCAGCAGCGTAAGTGGTACGGATAACACTGAAGCTTTCTTT
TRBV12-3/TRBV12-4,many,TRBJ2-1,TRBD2,CASSPRTSDNEQFF,TGTGCCAGCAGTCCCCGGACTAGCGACAATGAGCAGTTCTTC
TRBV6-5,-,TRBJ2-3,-,CASTEEDTQYF,TGTGCCAGCACCGAAGAAGATACGCAGTATTTT
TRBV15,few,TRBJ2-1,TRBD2,CATSREVRGSFHNEQFF,TGTGCCACCAGCAGAGAGGTGCGGGGGAGCTTCCACAATGAGCAGTTCTTC
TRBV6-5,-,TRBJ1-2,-,CASSYSAGAYNNYGYTF,TGTGCCAGCAGTTACTCGGCAGGGGCGTATAATAACTATGGCTACACCTTC
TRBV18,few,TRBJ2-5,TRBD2,CASSPELLADKETQYF,TGTGCCAGCTCACCGGAACTTCTAGCGGACAAAGAGACCCAGTACTTC
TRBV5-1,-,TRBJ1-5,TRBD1,CASKDGTGDNQPQHF,TGCGCCAGCAAGGACGGGACAGGGGACAATCAGCCCCAGCATTTT
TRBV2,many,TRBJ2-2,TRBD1,CASTAQGAGELFF,TGTGCCAGCACGGCACAGGGGGCCGGGGAGCTGTTTTTT
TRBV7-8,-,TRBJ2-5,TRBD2,CASSRSGEGVETQYF,TGTGCCAGCAGCCGTAGCGGGGAGGGGGTAGAGACCCAGTACTTC
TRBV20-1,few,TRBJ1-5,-,CSASVKSIIGPQHF,TGCAGTGCTAGCGTGAAGTCGATTATTGGGCCCCAGCATTTT
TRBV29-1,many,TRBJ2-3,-,CSVVVVRTQADTQYF,TGCAGCGTTGTGGTCGTCAGGACTCAGGCAGATACGCAGTATTTT
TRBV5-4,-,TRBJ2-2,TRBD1,CASSLVGQGIPGELFF,TGTGCCAGCAGCTTGGTGGGACAGGGGATCCCCGGGGAGCTGTTTTTT
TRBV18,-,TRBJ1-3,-,CASSPRTVSGNTIYF,TGTGCCAGCTCACCCCGGACAGTCTCTGGAAACACCATATATTTT
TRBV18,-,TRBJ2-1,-,CASSPEQLSSYNEQFF,TGTGCCAGCTCACCAGAGCAGCTGTCCTCCTACAATGAGCAGTTCTTC
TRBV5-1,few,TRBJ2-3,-,CASSPRGRPPEDTQYF,TGCGCCAGCAGCCCCCGCGGACGACCCCCGGAGGATACGCAGTATTTT
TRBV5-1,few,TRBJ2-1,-,CASSSSQGLANEQFF,TGCGCCAGCAGCTCTTCCCAGGGACTGGCCAATGAGCAGTTCTTC
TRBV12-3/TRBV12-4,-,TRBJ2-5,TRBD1,CASSTDRGKWGETQYF,TGTGCCAGCAGCACCGACAGGGGAAAATGGGGAGAGACCCAGTACTTC
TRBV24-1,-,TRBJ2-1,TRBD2,CATSDPIAGARREQFF,TGTGCCACCAGTGACCCGATAGCGGGAGCTCGACGTGAGCAGTTCTTC
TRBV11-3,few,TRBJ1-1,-,CASSTGPPHTEAFF,TGTGCCAGCAGTACGGGACCCCCCCACACTGAAGCTTTCTTT
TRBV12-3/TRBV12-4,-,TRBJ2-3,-,CASSYQDTTITDTQYF,TGTGCCAGCAGTTATCAGGACACAACTATCACAGATACGCAGTATTTT
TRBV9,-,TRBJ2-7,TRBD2,CASSGGGLAGWGEQYF,TGTGCCAGCAGCGGAGGGGGACTAGCGGGATGGGGCGAGCAGTACTTC
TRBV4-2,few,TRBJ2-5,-,CASSQGPLGQETQYF,TGTGCCAGCAGCCAAGGTCCGTTAGGCCAAGAGACCCAGTACTTC
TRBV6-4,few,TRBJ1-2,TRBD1,CASSEQQGASGYTF,TGTGCCAGCAGCGAGCAACAGGGGGCGTCTGGCTACACCTTC
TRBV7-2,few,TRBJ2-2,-,CASRLAGKNTGELFF,TGTGCCAGCAGGTTGGCCGGGAAAAACACCGGGGAGCTGTTTTTT
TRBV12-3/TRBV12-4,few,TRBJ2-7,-,CASSFSTRPYEQYF,TGTGCCAGCAGTTTCTCGACACGGCCCTACGAGCAGTACTTC
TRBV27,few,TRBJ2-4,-,CASSPLTGINIQYF,TGTGCCAGCAGTCCCTTAACAGGGATAAACATTCAGTACTTC
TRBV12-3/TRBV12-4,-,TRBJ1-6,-,CASSLHRTEWSYNSPLHF,TGTGCCAGCAGTTTACACCGGACAGAATGGTCCTATAATTCACCCCTCCACTTT
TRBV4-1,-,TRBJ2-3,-,CASSQAVSSDTQYF,TGCGCCAGCAGCCAAGCAGTTAGCTCAGATACGCAGTATTTT
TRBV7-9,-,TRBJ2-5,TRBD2,CASSLRSGGAQETQYF,TGTGCCAGCAGCTTACGGAGCGGGGGGGCCCAAGAGACCCAGTACTTC
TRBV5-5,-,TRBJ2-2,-,CASTLQWSNTGELFF,TGTGCCAGCACCCTGCAGTGGAGTAACACCGGGGAGCTGTTTTTT
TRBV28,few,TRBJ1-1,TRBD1,CAIGQGVAEAFF,TGTGCCATTGGACAGGGAGTGGCTGAAGCTTTCTTT
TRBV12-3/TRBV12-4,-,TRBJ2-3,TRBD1,CASSQTGTGTDTQYF,TGTGCCAGCAGTCAAACCGGGACAGGCACAGATACGCAGTATTTT